The subject of this entry is one TCR beta chain. The antigen it recognizes is unknown. Nothing much larger sits one base from this clone, and base qualities are not available. The data are from a study of response to subunit inactivated influenza vaccine (dated by TCRdb to 2016 to 2018). In the study overall: The study used deep quantitative T cell receptor repertoire profiling to track responses to a trivalent subunit inactivated influenza vaccine.

The CDR3 has 16 amino acids, counting the end cysteine and phenylalanine. This entry keeps only the CDR3 DNA: 48 bases, framed from base 1. Points the paper makes about the study in general: According to the authors, only a limited number of new T cells may be recruited by each seasonal influenza vaccination.

The library relied on RT-PCR. The sample was run on an Illumina HiSeq 2500. The public reads were reprocessed in TCRdb via fastp at Q25 and MiXCR, keeping in-frame beta chains. Rows are combined by CDR3 protein, so each entry shows the most common genes and DNA. Counted in this sample were roughly 790,000 distinct CDR3 sequences; about 20% of them appeared once. About 9.4% of the sample comes from the top ten. This sequence was found in a man between 45 and 60 years old who received an inactivated influenza vaccine. Donor details come from another sample of the same person, matched by shared clones. The material was PBMCs from blood, obtained around 5 days after vaccination. Rearrangement joined TRBV21-1 to TRBJ2-3; the D segment call TRBD2 is taken from the table without a DNA check. TRBV21-1 is reported as a pseudogene. The DNA sequence is TGTGCCAGCAGCAAAGTCCCTAGCCGACGCACAGATACGCAGTATTTT. Translated, this gives CASSKVPSRRTDTQYF.